A single T cell receptor beta chain is shown here with its context. The antigen is undetermined. The data derive from a study of cytomegalovirus exposure and HLA in healthy donors. General study findings and limits: Analysis was carried out at a later point, and it linked a missense DCLRE1C variant to TCR beta V- and J-gene trimming.

PCR primers comprised 60 Vbeta and 13 Jbeta primers. The method was immunoSEQ multiplex PCR; TCRdb's version includes in-frame clones alone and lacks a portion of them. This sample has around 200,000 clones, with around 85% found just once. Germline V gene data show CDR1 as SGHDT and CDR2 as YYEEEE. This CDR3 has 13 amino acids. Trimming stripped 4 bases from V and 7 bases from J, with 14 bases between. This receptor was identified in a girl aged 2-9 years in good health and CMV-seronegative. The chain is built from TRBV5-6 and TRBJ1-1; D perhaps matches TRBD1 (6 bases). Sequenced sample: PBMCs. The CDR3 DNA sequence: TGTGCCAGCAGCCGAGCAGGGGCCCTTGAAGCTTTCTTT. Translating it yields CASSRAGALEAFF.